This entry lists 10 T cell receptor beta chains sequenced from one sample in a study of shared clonotypes between healthy human individuals. The assay was immunoSEQ multiplex PCR, and TCRdb's table has in-frame clones only and misses some. This table has 1.6 million or so clones, about 96% appearing once. Sequencing was performed on naive CD4+ T cells sorted from blood. Subset meaning: CD45RA+ positively selected. These receptors were collected from a man younger than 45 in good health.

The chain links TRBV6-1 to TRBJ2-7, with 14 bases identical to TRBD2. Germline-derived CDR1 and CDR2 are MNHNS and SASEGT. The CDR3 totals 16 residues. V lost 4 bases to trimming and J lost 1 base; unmatched junction nucleotides: 3. DNA of the CDR3: TGTGCCAGCAGTGGACGGACTAGCGGGAGGTCCTACGAGCAGTACTTC. It encodes CASSGRTSGRSYEQYF.

CDR3 amino acids: CASSLETYNEQFF. In nucleotides, the CDR3 is TGCGCCAGCAGCTTGGAGACCTACAATGAGCAGTTCTTC. The V and J genes are TRBV5-1 and TRBJ2-1; D gene uncertain. The CDR3 loop spans 13 amino acids. Trimming cost V 0 bases and J 2 bases, with 3 bases left between them. Germline CDR1 SGHRS, CDR2 YFSETQ.

The gene calls are TRBV25-1 and TRBJ1-5; weak D call: TRBD1 (5 bases). The germline V gene has CDR1 MGHDK and CDR2 SYGVNS. The CDR3 is made up of 14 amino acids. V shed 4 bases and J shed 4 bases, with 11 bases lying between them. The CDR3 bases are TGTGCCAGCAGTGTTACGGGACTGAATCAGCCCCAGCATTTT. Translation: CASSVTGLNQPQHF. The full variable domain, its missing parts supplied by reference TRBV25-1 and TRBJ1-5, is EADIYQTPRYLVIGTGKKITLECSQTMGHDKMYWYQQDPGMELHLIHYSYGVNSTEKGDLSSESTVSRIRTEHFPLTLESARPSHTSQYLCASSVTGLNQPQHFGDGTRLSIL.

The sample holds one count of this clone. The rearrangement links TRBV5-5 to TRBJ2-7; the D is unclear. The germline V gene encodes CDR1 SGHKS and CDR2 YYEKEE (reference sequence). V shed 4 bases and J shed 1 base, with 18 bases lying between them. This CDR3 has 16 residues. The DNA of the CDR3 is TGTGCCAGCAGCCTAAATATCCTACGGGTTTCCTACGAGCAGTACTTC. Its translation: CASSLNILRVSYEQYF.

This chain links TRBV2 with TRBJ2-7, with D perhaps matching TRBD1 (6 bases). The V end was cut by 5 bases, the J end by 5 bases, with 10 bases between. Germline loops: CDR1 SNHLY, CDR2 FYNNEI. The length of the CDR3 is 12 residues. CDR3 amino acids: CASSTGSNEQYF. CDR3 nucleotides: TGTGCCAGCAGTACAGGGTCGAACGAGCAGTACTTC.

The J gene is TRBJ2-7, the V gene TRBV5-1; 11 bases fit TRBD2. This CDR3 contains 16 residues. Trimming took 4 bases from V and 3 from J; bases not matched to a gene: 9. Germline lookup yields CDR1 SGHRS and CDR2 YFSETQ. The CDR3: CASSPPTSGSNYEQYF. The DNA for the CDR3 is TGCGCCAGCAGCCCCCCAACTAGCGGGAGTAACTACGAGCAGTACTTC.

The rearrangement joins TRBV5-6 to TRBJ2-3; unclear D gene. The V end lost 3 bases, the J end lost 2 bases, and 4 bases lay between the germline ends. The germline gives CDR1 SGHDT, CDR2 YYEEEE. The CDR3 is made up of 12 amino acids. CDR3 DNA: TGTGCCAGCAGCTCCACCACAGATACGCAGTATTTT. This translates into CASSSTTDTQYF. The whole variable domain, filled in from reference TRBV5-6 and TRBJ2-3, reads DAGVTQSPTHLIKTRGQQVTLRCSPKSGHDTVSWYQQALGQGPQFIFQYYEEEERQRGNFPDRFSGHQFPNYSSELNVNALLLGDSALYLCASSSTTDTQYFGPGTRLTVL.

The chain has TRBV15 and TRBJ2-1; 11 nucleotides agree with TRBD1. V shed 8 bases, J shed 9 bases, and the junction held 9 bases outside the gene matches. Germline V gene lookup returns CDR1 LNHNV and CDR2 YYDKDF (reference sequence). CDR3 length equals 14 residues. Here the CDR3 DNA reads TGTGCCACCTCGGGACAGGGGGACTGGGGTGAGCAGTTCTTC. Encoded protein: CATSGQGDWGEQFF.

V is TRBV29-1 and J is TRBJ2-7, with a weak D call TRBD1 (5 bases). Deletions cut 4 bases from V and 3 bases from J, with 13 bases between. CDR1 is SQVTM and CDR2 is ANQGSEA in the germline V gene. This CDR3 region has 13 residues. CDR3 bases: TGCAGCGTTGTTGACAGTTTGAACTACGAGCAGTACTTC. Its translation: CSVVDSLNYEQYF.

V is TRBV18 and J is TRBJ1-1, with D unresolved. Germline V gene data show CDR1 as KGHSH and CDR2 as LQKENI. V was shortened by 0 bases and J by 11 bases, with 13 bases between the two germline ends. The CDR3 is made up of 13 amino acids. CDR3 nucleotide sequence: TGTGCCAGCTCACCACCCCGGCCGAAGGAGGCTTTCTTT. Protein sequence: CASSPPRPKEAFF.